This T cell receptor beta chain came from a study of radiation and T cells in renal cell carcinoma. Study-wide findings and caveats: Top tumor clonotypes rose in blood 2 weeks post-radiation, then contracted.

About this clone itself: Its antigen is not known.

Time point noted: blood 4 weeks post-SBRT, at nephrectomy. Treatment specified: 15 Gy SBRT to primary tumor, nephrectomy 4 weeks later. The patient's renal cell carcinoma had clear cell pathology. Only in-frame clones appear in the TCRdb table, and some are missing; sequencing was by immunoSEQ multiplex PCR. The sample shows 150,000 or so clones, about 87% of them seen only once. This CDR3 region has 14 residues. Germline V lookup: CDR1 SGHTA, CDR2 FQGNSA. Trimming removed 0 bases at V and 7 bases at J, with 9 bases between. The source of this sequence is a woman aged 50 to 60 with renal cell carcinoma. This chain uses TRBV7-2 with TRBJ1-4; D unclear. Sequences were derived from blood, sampled from a patient whose treatment included radiotherapy and nephrectomy. The CDR3 protein is CASSLAGIVEKLFF. CDR3 nucleotide sequence: TGTGCCAGCAGCTTAGCGGGTATTGTTGAAAAACTGTTTTTT.